Included here is one T cell receptor beta chain sequence, with context. Libraries were prepared by immunoSEQ multiplex PCR; TCRdb keeps only in-frame clonotypes and omits some of them. The table includes about 160,000 clones, about 94% detected once. This entry comes from a study of control samples from healthy donors and cancer patients. After removal of 5 bases from V and 0 bases from J, the junction contained 6 bases not matched to a gene. CDR3 length equals 16 residues. Germline CDR1 and CDR2: SGHVS and FQNEAQ. This chain joins TRBV7-8 and TRBJ1-1; 10 bases are a match to TRBD1. Material: blood. The receptor's source is a woman aged 40 to 50 in good health. The CDR3 coding sequence is TGTGCCAGCAGCCTCCGGGACAGGGGAGTGAACACTGAAGCTTTCTTT. Residues: CASSLRDRGVNTEAFF.